This TCR beta chain was recorded in a study of CD8+ T cells in alopecia areata. The overall study: Tofacitinib therapy took 6 to 18 months; 6 months off drug came after.

Extracted from the samples, RNA was reverse transcribed into cDNA to serve as the sequencing template. The protocol was immunoSEQ multiplex PCR, while the TCRdb copy is restricted to in-frame clones and leaves out a portion. The sample has about 190,000 clones, 60% seen once; the top ten hold over 0.55%. Treatment of the sample: oral pan-JAK inhibitor, 5-10 mg twice daily. The investigators collected lesional scalp punch biopsies and peripheral blood from alopecia areata patients. With 1 base clipped from V and 8 bases from J, the junction kept 6 bases outside the gene matches. The germline gives CDR1 SGHTA, CDR2 FQGNSA. This CDR3 region has 14 residues.

The TCR originated in a human donor with alopecia areata. The sample consisted of CD4+ T cells sorted from blood, taken at week 4, from a patient treated with tofacitinib. The V and J genes are TRBV7-2 and TRBJ2-7, with TRBD1 matching 9 bases. CDR3 region: CASSLGDRASKQYF. Here the CDR3 DNA reads TGTGCCAGCAGCTTAGGGGACAGGGCTTCTAAGCAGTACTTC.